These 9 T cell receptor beta chains came from one sample sequenced in a study of blood T cell repertoires in COVID-19. This table comes from immunoSEQ multiplex PCR, and its TCRdb copy is limited to in-frame clones, with some not included. The table lists 490,000 or so clones, roughly 90% of them singletons. Sequenced input: PBMCs or T cells enriched from blood (not recorded which). These receptors came from a woman between 35 and 50 years old who had recovered from COVID-19.

This clone was seen more than once but under ten times. The chain recombines TRBV7-2 with TRBJ1-5; no reliable D call. Germline assignment: CDR1 SGHTA and CDR2 FQGNSA. Trimming stripped 0 bases from V and 4 bases from J, with 10 bases between. The CDR3 has 15 residues. CDR3: CASSLALGVNQPQHF. CDR3 DNA sequence: TGTGCCAGCAGCTTAGCGCTCGGGGTTAATCAGCCCCAGCATTTT.

The rearrangement joins TRBV10-3 to TRBJ2-1, with TRBD2 as a possible D gene (6 bases). The V gene lost 4 bases and the J gene lost 8 bases, with 12 bases spanning the gap. This CDR3 spans 13 amino acids. The germline CDR1 and CDR2 sequences are ENHRY and SYGVKD. The CDR3 spells CAISAGLEDEQFF. The DNA for the CDR3 is TGTGCCATCAGTGCGGGACTCGAGGATGAGCAGTTCTTC.

The gene calls are TRBV5-4 and TRBJ1-6, with D uncertain. This CDR3 is 15 amino acids long. Germline loops: CDR1 SGHNT, CDR2 YYREEE (reference sequence). The V gene lost 0 bases and the J gene lost 0 bases, with 4 bases spanning the gap. CDR3 sequence (DNA): TGTGCCAGCAGCTTGGCTAGCTCCTATAATTCACCCCTCCACTTT. It translates to CASSLASSYNSPLHF.

The genes are TRBV27 and TRBJ2-7; 8 bases are a match to TRBD2. CDR1 MNHEY and CDR2 SMNVEV come from the germline V gene (reference sequence). With 4 bases clipped from V and 2 bases from J, the junction kept 4 bases outside the gene matches. The CDR3 is 14 residues long. The CDR3 loop is CASSYGREPYEQYF. CDR3 coding DNA: TGTGCCAGCAGTTACGGGAGGGAACCCTACGAGCAGTACTTC.

The J gene is TRBJ2-7, the V gene TRBV5-1; 9 nucleotides agree with TRBD2. The V and J ends lost 5 bases and 2 bases, in that order; junction bases with no gene match: 5. The length of the CDR3 is 14 residues. Per the germline V gene, CDR1 is SGHRS and CDR2 is YFSETQ. The CDR3 DNA is TGCGCCAGCAGTGAAGCGGGAGGAGCCTACGAGCAGTACTTC. Its protein product is CASSEAGGAYEQYF. Together with reference TRBV5-1 and TRBJ2-7, the CDR3 gives the full variable domain: KAGVTQTPRYLIKTRGQQVTLSCSPISGHRSVSWYQQTPGQGLQFLFEYFSETQRNKGNFPGRFSGRQFSNSRSEMNVSTLELGDSALYLCASSEAGGAYEQYFGPGTRLTVT.

J is TRBJ1-3 and V is TRBV19; no clear D gene. V dropped 6 bases and J dropped 6 bases, with 3 bases sitting between them. This CDR3 contains 10 residues. Germline V gene sequence: CDR1 LNHDA, CDR2 SQIVND (reference sequence). CDR3 DNA sequence: TGTGCCAGTAGAGCAAACACCATATATTTT. Translated, it gives CASRANTIYF.

The chain joins TRBV11-3 to TRBJ1-6; 7 nucleotides match TRBD1. This CDR3 contains 15 residues. Germline-derived CDR1 and CDR2 are SGHNT and YENEEA. The junction had 8 bases not matched to a gene; V was cut back by 5 bases and J by 7 bases. The CDR3 loop is CASSPRQGTNSPLHF. The CDR3 DNA reads TGTGCCAGCAGCCCCAGACAGGGTACCAATTCACCCCTCCACTTT.

V and J are TRBV15 and TRBJ2-3; D is perhaps TRBD2 (5 bases). Germline values: CDR1 LNHNV, CDR2 YYDKDF (reference sequence). CDR3 length: 16 residues. The V end lost 9 bases, the J end lost 2 bases, and 21 bases lay between the germline ends. CDR3 region: CATGMFGELSTDTQYF. The DNA for the CDR3 is TGTGCCACTGGAATGTTCGGGGAACTCTCCACAGATACGCAGTATTTT.

This chain joins TRBV5-6 and TRBJ2-4; possible D gene TRBD1, 6 bases. In germline, CDR1 is SGHDT, CDR2 YYEEEE. V dropped 0 bases and J dropped 1 base, with 11 bases sitting between them. There are 16 residues in the CDR3. CDR3 residues: CASSLARGLAKNIQYF. Written as DNA, the CDR3 is TGTGCCAGCAGCTTGGCCAGGGGCCTTGCCAAAAACATTCAGTACTTC.